This TCR beta chain comes out of a study of cytomegalovirus exposure and HLA in healthy donors. General study points: Investigators reported 150 to 200 TCR beta chains as tied to cytomegalovirus.

The repertoire was sequenced with immunoSEQ multiplex PCR; TCRdb's copy has only in-frame clones and lacks some. The table includes roughly 200,000 clones, roughly 86% detected once. Turning to this clone: The antigen remains undetermined.

V lost 0 bases and J 0 bases, leaving 19 bases between the germline ends. This CDR3 is built from 19 residues. Germline V gene sequence: CDR1 SGHDT, CDR2 YYEEEE. The genes are TRBV5-6 and TRBJ1-3; no reliable D call. The sequence was collected from a man aged 25 to 40 in good health and CMV-seropositive. Sample: PBMCs. Written as DNA, the CDR3 is TGTGCCAGCAGCTTGGCGGGTATGAGCCCGGCCTTCTCTGGAAACACCATATATTTT. Amino acid sequence: CASSLAGMSPAFSGNTIYF.